These 25 T cell receptor beta chains came from one sample sequenced in a study of blood T cell repertoires in COVID-19. Clones were read by immunoSEQ multiplex PCR, and TCRdb kept only the in-frame ones, dropping some. The sample records roughly 240,000 clones, about 90% being singletons. Sequenced input: peripheral blood. These receptors were obtained from a woman in her twenties or thirties who had recovered from COVID-19.

V is TRBV3-1 (or the pseudogene TRBV3-2) and J is TRBJ2-5; TRBD1 agrees at 7 bases. The CDR3 contains 15 residues. Germline V gene data show CDR1 as LGHDT and CDR2 as YNNKEL (reference sequence). V was clipped by 1 base and J by 5 bases; unmatched bases: 7. The CDR3 sequence: CASSQGQGIRETQYF. The CDR3 DNA is TGTGCCAGCAGCCAAGGACAGGGAATTAGGGAGACCCAGTACTTC.

This chain connects TRBV7-9 to TRBJ2-7, with a tentative D call TRBD1 (6 bases). Germline loops: CDR1 SEHNR, CDR2 FQNEAQ (reference sequence). The CDR3 is 17 amino acids. The V end lost 2 bases, the J end lost 5 bases, and 22 bases lay between the germline ends. The CDR3 loop is CASSLLVGGQGIDEQYF. CDR3 in DNA: TGTGCCAGCAGCTTACTAGTAGGCGGTCAGGGGATCGACGAGCAGTACTTC.

This clone showed up just a few times. V and J are TRBV19 and TRBJ1-2, with 12 positions matching TRBD1. The V segment lost 6 bases and the J segment 7 bases; nucleotides outside the gene matches: 12. The CDR3 runs 16 residues. From germline, CDR1 is LNHDA and CDR2 SQIVND (reference sequence). CDR3 amino acids: CASSSIQGQGASGYTF. DNA for the CDR3: TGTGCCAGTAGCTCCATCCAGGGACAGGGGGCAAGTGGCTACACCTTC.

The chain recombines TRBV7-6 with TRBJ1-3; 9 bases map to TRBD1. V shed 6 bases, J shed 3 bases, and the junction held 6 bases outside the gene matches. CDR1 SGHVS and CDR2 FNYEAQ come from the germline V gene. The CDR3 runs 15 residues. The CDR3 bases are TGTGCCAGCAGTAGGGACAGGGTGATTGGAAACACCATATATTTT. Translation gives CASSRDRVIGNTIYF.

The chain uses TRBV11-3 and TRBJ2-5; 10 nucleotides align to TRBD2. The germline CDR1 and CDR2 sequences are SGHNT and YENEEA. CDR3 length: 15 residues. Germline trimming cut 5 bases from V and 4 bases from J; bases unmatched to any gene: 7. The CDR3 protein is CASSIGTSDLETQYF. The DNA of the CDR3 is TGTGCCAGCAGCATAGGGACTAGCGATTTAGAGACCCAGTACTTC.

V gene TRBV5-1 combines with J gene TRBJ2-1; 8 bases are shared with TRBD2. CDR1 and CDR2 (germline): SGHRS, YFSETQ. This CDR3 is 16 amino acids long. With V trimmed by 0 bases and J by 5 bases, 7 bases remained unmatched. The CDR3 loop reads CASSLVGGGNNNEQFF. As DNA, the CDR3 is TGCGCCAGCAGCTTGGTAGGCGGGGGGAATAACAATGAGCAGTTCTTC.

The V call is TRBV25-1, the J call TRBJ2-1, with 9 nucleotides matching TRBD1. Germline V gene sequence: CDR1 MGHDK, CDR2 SYGVNS. The trim removed 5 bases at V and 6 bases at J, leaving 8 bases unmatched. This CDR3 region has 15 residues. DNA for the CDR3: TGTGCCAGCAGTCCCCCGGGACAGGGTGGCAATGAGCAGTTCTTC. This gives the protein CASSPPGQGGNEQFF.

The rearrangement links TRBV5-4 to TRBJ2-3, with 7 bases identical to TRBD2. V lost 6 bases, J lost 0 bases, and 7 bases stayed unmatched. Germline V gene lookup returns CDR1 SGHNT and CDR2 YYREEE (reference sequence). CDR3 length: 15 residues. This CDR3 is CASKISGLSTDTQYF. The CDR3 DNA sequence: TGTGCCAGCAAAATTAGCGGGCTCAGCACAGATACGCAGTATTTT.

The gene calls are TRBV7-9 and TRBJ2-5, with 7 bases fitting TRBD2. The CDR3 loop spans 15 amino acids. Looked up from germline, CDR1 is SEHNR and CDR2 is FQNEAQ (reference sequence). The trim removed 5 bases at V and 2 bases at J, leaving 8 bases unmatched. The CDR3 reads CASSARRGRQETQYF. The CDR3 DNA sequence: TGTGCCAGCAGCGCTCGGCGGGGGAGGCAAGAGACCCAGTACTTC.

The chain has TRBV19 and TRBJ2-7, with a possible D match to TRBD1 (5 bases). CDR3 length equals 14 residues. The V end lost 3 bases, the J end lost 4 bases, and 13 bases lay between the germline ends. Germline V gene lookup returns CDR1 LNHDA and CDR2 SQIVND (reference sequence). CDR3 residues: CASSIGPGLYEQYF. As DNA, the CDR3 is TGTGCCAGTAGTATTGGGCCAGGGCTGTACGAGCAGTACTTC.

The J gene is TRBJ1-2, the V gene TRBV4-1, with TRBD1 as a possible D gene (5 bases). Trimming pared 0 bases from V and 4 bases from J, leaving 15 bases between. The germline gives CDR1 MGHRA, CDR2 YSYEKL. The CDR3 is 16 residues long. CDR3 bases: TGCGCCAGCAGCCAAGATCCTCTGCGGGGCGGCTATGGCTACACCTTC. Translation gives CASSQDPLRGGYGYTF.

The rearrangement uses TRBV7-6 and TRBJ1-2; 9 nucleotides agree with TRBD1. CDR3 length: 15 amino acids. The V gene end was trimmed by 1 base and the J gene end by 3 bases; junction bases not matched to a gene: 3. CDR1 and CDR2 from the germline V gene are SGHVS and FNYEAQ. CDR3 residues: CASSLGTGVDYGYTF. The CDR3 bases are TGTGCCAGCAGCTTAGGGACAGGGGTTGACTATGGCTACACCTTC.

V usage is TRBV9 and J usage is TRBJ2-5; D is perhaps TRBD2 (6 bases). The CDR3 loop spans 18 amino acids. The germline gives CDR1 SGDLS, CDR2 YYNGEE. V shed 3 bases and J shed 4 bases, with 25 bases lying between them. CDR3 sequence: CASSAPPGSREVGETQYF. CDR3 nucleotide sequence: TGTGCCAGCAGCGCCCCCCCGGGTAGTAGGGAGGTTGGAGAGACCCAGTACTTC.

The rearrangement joins TRBV6-6 to TRBJ1-2; 8 nucleotides agree with TRBD1. V trimming: 0 bases; J trimming: 2 bases; junction bases outside the gene matches: 2. Germline V lookup: CDR1 MNHNY, CDR2 SVGAGI (reference sequence). The CDR3 is made up of 15 amino acids. The DNA for the CDR3 is TGTGCCAGCAGTTACTCGACAGGGGTCAACTATGGCTACACCTTC. This encodes CASSYSTGVNYGYTF.

The chain has TRBV9 and TRBJ1-3, with D possibly being TRBD1 (6 bases). The CDR3 is 13 residues long. V was cut by 2 bases and J by 11 bases, with 14 bases left in between. CDR1 and CDR2 (germline): SGDLS, YYNGEE. CDR3 in amino acids: CASSVGQTSAIYF. For the CDR3, the DNA is TGTGCCAGCAGCGTCGGACAGACTTCTGCCATATATTTT.

This sequence joins TRBV7-3 and TRBJ1-1; the D gene is possibly TRBD1 (5 bases). Per the germline V gene, CDR1 is SGHTA and CDR2 is FQGTGA. Trimming removed 5 bases at V and 4 bases at J, with 14 bases between. This CDR3 contains 14 residues. CDR3 protein: CASSPTGGLTEAFF. CDR3 DNA sequence: TGTGCCAGCAGCCCCACCGGGGGTCTCACTGAAGCTTTCTTT.

The chain combines TRBV30 with TRBJ1-2; 7 nucleotides match TRBD1. This CDR3 has 14 residues. The germline gives CDR1 GTSNPN, CDR2 SVGIG (reference sequence). Losses at the gene ends were 2 bases for V and 1 base for J; bases not matched to a gene: 4. The chain's CDR3 is CAWSITGVNYGYTF. CDR3 coding DNA: TGTGCCTGGAGTATTACAGGGGTTAACTATGGCTACACCTTC.

This sequence joins TRBV7-3 and TRBJ2-7; D might be TRBD2 (6 bases). CDR3 length: 14 residues. Germline lookup yields CDR1 SGHTA and CDR2 FQGTGA. Trimming pared 1 base from V and 1 base from J, leaving 8 bases between. CDR3 in DNA: TGTGCCAGCAGCTTAAGCGGGACTTCCTACGAGCAGTACTTC. It codes for CASSLSGTSYEQYF.

V is TRBV6-7 and J is TRBJ1-5, with TRBD1 matching 10 bases. Being an ORF, TRBV6-7 has a function that is uncertain. The V and J ends lost 2 bases and 9 bases, in that order; junction bases with no gene match: 10. The CDR3 is made up of 16 amino acids. CDR3 sequence (DNA): TGTGCCAGCAGTTACCCTGACAGGGGGCAAGGGGGGCCCCAGCATTTT. Its translation is CASSYPDRGQGGPQHF.

The V gene is TRBV7-9, the J gene TRBJ2-1; 7 positions match TRBD2. The V and J ends lost 5 bases and 6 bases, in that order; junction bases with no gene match: 10. CDR1 is SEHNR, CDR2 FQNEAQ, per germline (reference sequence). This CDR3 comprises 15 residues. The CDR3 nucleotides are TGTGCCAGCAGCCCAACCCACACTAGCGCCAATGAGCAGTTCTTC. It specifies CASSPTHTSANEQFF.

The chain employs TRBV6-5 and TRBJ2-7; 8 positions agree with TRBD1. V shed 5 bases, J shed 0 bases, and the junction held 6 bases outside the gene matches. The CDR3 runs 15 residues. The germline V gene encodes CDR1 MNHEY and CDR2 SVGAGI. The CDR3 sequence is CASSRDTGGSYEQYF. The CDR3 DNA follows: TGTGCCAGCAGTCGCGACACAGGGGGCTCCTACGAGCAGTACTTC.

This chain connects TRBV15 to TRBJ1-1, with a tentative D call TRBD1 (6 bases). V was trimmed by 3 bases and J by 1 base, leaving 12 bases between them. Germline CDR1 is LNHNV and CDR2 is YYDKDF (reference sequence). The CDR3 spans 15 residues. CDR3 nucleotide sequence: TGTGCCACCAGCAGCCGGGACACCGAGAACACTGAAGCTTTCTTT. Translated: CATSSRDTENTEAFF.

The V gene is TRBV20-1, the J gene TRBJ2-5; D is ambiguous. Germline assignment: CDR1 DFQATT and CDR2 SNEGSKA (reference sequence). V was clipped by 2 bases and J by 3 bases, with 4 bases between them. This CDR3 spans 11 amino acids. For the CDR3, the DNA is TGCAGTGCTAGACGGGAAGAGACCCAGTACTTC. Protein: CSARREETQYF.

CDR3 coding DNA: TGTGCCAGCAGCCGACCGGACAGGGGAGTGTACGAGCAGTACTTC. Translation gives CASSRPDRGVYEQYF. The gene calls are TRBV6-6 and TRBJ2-7; 9 nucleotides align to TRBD1. Trimming cost V 6 bases and J 4 bases; bases outside gene matches: 10. The CDR3 sequence is 15 residues long. Germline CDR1 is MNHNY and CDR2 is SVGAGI (reference sequence).

The rearrangement uses TRBV7-7 and TRBJ2-2, with 8 bases identical to TRBD1. Germline V gene data show CDR1 as SSHAT and CDR2 as FNYEAQ (reference sequence). The CDR3 is made up of 13 amino acids. After removal of 11 bases from V and 5 bases from J, the junction contained 7 bases not matched to a gene. CDR3 bases: TGTGCCGCCAGGACAGGGAGGACCGGGGAGCTGTTTTTT. This translates into CAARTGRTGELFF.